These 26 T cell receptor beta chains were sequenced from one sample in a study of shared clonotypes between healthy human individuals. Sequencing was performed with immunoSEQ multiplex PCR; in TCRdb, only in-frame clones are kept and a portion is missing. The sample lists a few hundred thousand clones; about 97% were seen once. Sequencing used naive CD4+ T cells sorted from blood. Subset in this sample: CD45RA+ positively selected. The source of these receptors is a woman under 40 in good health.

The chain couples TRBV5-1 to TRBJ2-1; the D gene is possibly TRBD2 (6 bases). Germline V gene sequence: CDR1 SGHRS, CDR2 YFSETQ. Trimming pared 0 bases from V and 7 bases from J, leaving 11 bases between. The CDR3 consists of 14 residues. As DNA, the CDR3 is TGCGCCAGCAGCTTGGGACTAGAAAGGAATGAGCAGTTCTTC. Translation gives CASSLGLERNEQFF. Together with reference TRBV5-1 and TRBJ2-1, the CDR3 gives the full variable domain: KAGVTQTPRYLIKTRGQQVTLSCSPISGHRSVSWYQQTPGQGLQFLFEYFSETQRNKGNFPGRFSGRQFSNSRSEMNVSTLELGDSALYLCASSLGLERNEQFFGPGTRLTVL.

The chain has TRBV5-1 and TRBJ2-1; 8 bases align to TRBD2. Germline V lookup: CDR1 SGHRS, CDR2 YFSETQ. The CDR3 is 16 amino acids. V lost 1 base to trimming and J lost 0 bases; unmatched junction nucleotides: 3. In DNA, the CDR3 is TGCGCCAGCAGCTTGATGGGACTAGTCTCCTACAATGAGCAGTTCTTC. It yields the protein CASSLMGLVSYNEQFF.

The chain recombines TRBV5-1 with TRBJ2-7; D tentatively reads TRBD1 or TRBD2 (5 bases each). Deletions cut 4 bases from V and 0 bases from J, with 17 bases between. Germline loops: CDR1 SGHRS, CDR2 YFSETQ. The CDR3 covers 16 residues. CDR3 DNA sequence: TGCGCCAGCAGCCGGGTGTCGGGACGCCTCTCCTACGAGCAGTACTTC. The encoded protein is CASSRVSGRLSYEQYF.

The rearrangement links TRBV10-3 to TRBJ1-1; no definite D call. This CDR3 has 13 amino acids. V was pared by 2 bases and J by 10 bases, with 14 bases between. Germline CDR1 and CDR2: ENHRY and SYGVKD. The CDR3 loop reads CAISEEQSITAFF. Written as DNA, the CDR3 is TGTGCCATCAGTGAGGAACAGTCCATAACAGCTTTCTTT.

The DNA of the CDR3 is TGTGCCAGCAGTGACTCTGTCGGGAGAGTAAATGAGCAGTTCTTC. This gives the protein CASSDSVGRVNEQFF. The chain is built from TRBV6-4 and TRBJ2-1; D perhaps matches TRBD2 (6 bases). Looked up from germline, CDR1 is MRHNA and CDR2 is SNTAGT. Trimming took 0 bases from V and 7 from J, leaving 13 bases between them. The CDR3 consists of 15 residues.

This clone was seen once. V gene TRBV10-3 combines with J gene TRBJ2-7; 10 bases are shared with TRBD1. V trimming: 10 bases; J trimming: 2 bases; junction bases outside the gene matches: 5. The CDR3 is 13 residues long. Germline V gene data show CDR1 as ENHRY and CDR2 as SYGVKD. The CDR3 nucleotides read TGTGCCACCGGGACAGGGGCAGCCTACGAGCAGTACTTC. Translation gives CATGTGAAYEQYF.

The CDR3 DNA reads TGTGCCAGCAGGCTGGGGGGGGCGAGCGAGCAGTTCTTC. Protein: CASRLGGASEQFF. The chain couples TRBV6-6 to TRBJ2-1, with D possibly matching TRBD2 (7 bases). The V end lost 6 bases, the J end lost 10 bases, and 16 bases lay between the germline ends. CDR3 length: 13 amino acids. Germline loops: CDR1 MNHNY, CDR2 SVGAGI (reference sequence).

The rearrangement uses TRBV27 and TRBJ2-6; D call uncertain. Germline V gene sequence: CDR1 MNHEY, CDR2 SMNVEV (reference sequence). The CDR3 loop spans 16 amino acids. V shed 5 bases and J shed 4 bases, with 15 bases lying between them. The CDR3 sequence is CASSPSRSLGANVLTF. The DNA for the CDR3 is TGTGCCAGCAGTCCCTCCAGATCGCTCGGGGCCAACGTCCTGACTTTC.

The CDR3 DNA follows: TGTGCCAGCAGTGAATCCAGGGGCGCCGAGCAGTACTTC. It is translated as CASSESRGAEQYF. This chain links TRBV25-1 with TRBJ2-7; D possibly corresponds to TRBD1 (6 bases). CDR1 and CDR2 from the germline V gene are MGHDK and SYGVNS. Trimming removed 1 base from V and 6 bases from J, with 10 bases in between. The CDR3 runs to 13 residues.

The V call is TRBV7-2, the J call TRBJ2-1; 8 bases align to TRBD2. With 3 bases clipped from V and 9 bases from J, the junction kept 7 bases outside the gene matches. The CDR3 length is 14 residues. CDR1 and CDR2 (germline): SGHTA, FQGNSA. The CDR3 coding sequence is TGTGCCAGCAGCTTCGGGGGAGCGGGAGTTGAGCAGTTCTTC. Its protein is CASSFGGAGVEQFF. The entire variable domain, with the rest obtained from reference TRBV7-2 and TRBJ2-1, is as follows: GAGVSQSPSNKVTEKGKDVELRCDPISGHTALYWYRQSLGQGLEFLIYFQGNSAPDKSGLPSDRFSAERTGGSVSTLTIQRTQQEDSAVYLCASSFGGAGVEQFFGPGTRLTVL.

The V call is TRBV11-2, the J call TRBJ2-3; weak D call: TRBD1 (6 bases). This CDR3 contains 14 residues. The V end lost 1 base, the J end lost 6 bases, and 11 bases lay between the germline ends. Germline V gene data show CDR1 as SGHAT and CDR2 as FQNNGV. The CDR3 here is CASSLGGTGDTQYF. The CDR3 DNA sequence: TGTGCCAGCAGCTTAGGAGGAACAGGGGATACGCAGTATTTT.

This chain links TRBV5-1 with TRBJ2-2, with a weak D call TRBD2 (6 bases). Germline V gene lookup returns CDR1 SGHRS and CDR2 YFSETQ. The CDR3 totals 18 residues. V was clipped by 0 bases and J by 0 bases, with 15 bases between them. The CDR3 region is CASSLGSSGRPNTGELFF. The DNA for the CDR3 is TGCGCCAGCAGCTTGGGTAGTAGCGGACGACCGAACACCGGGGAGCTGTTTTTT.

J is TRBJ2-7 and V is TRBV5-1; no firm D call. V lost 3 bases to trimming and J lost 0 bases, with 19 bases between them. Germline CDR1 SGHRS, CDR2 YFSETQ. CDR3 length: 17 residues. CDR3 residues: CASSYSPSGVSSYEQYF. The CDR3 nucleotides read TGCGCCAGCAGCTACTCTCCAAGTGGGGTGAGCTCCTACGAGCAGTACTTC.

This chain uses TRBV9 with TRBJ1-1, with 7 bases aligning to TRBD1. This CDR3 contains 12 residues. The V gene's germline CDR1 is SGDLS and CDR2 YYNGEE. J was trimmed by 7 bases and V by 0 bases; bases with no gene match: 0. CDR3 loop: CASSVGTGEAFF. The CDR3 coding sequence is TGTGCCAGCAGCGTAGGGACAGGTGAAGCTTTCTTT.

The CDR3, as DNA: TGCGCCAGCAGCCAAGATCAGGGGGCGCGGAAGGGCTACACCTTC. This sequence encodes CASSQDQGARKGYTF. The rearrangement links TRBV4-1 to TRBJ1-2, with 8 bases lining up with TRBD1. CDR3 length equals 15 residues. Germline values: CDR1 MGHRA, CDR2 YSYEKL. J was trimmed by 8 bases and V by 0 bases; bases with no gene match: 8.

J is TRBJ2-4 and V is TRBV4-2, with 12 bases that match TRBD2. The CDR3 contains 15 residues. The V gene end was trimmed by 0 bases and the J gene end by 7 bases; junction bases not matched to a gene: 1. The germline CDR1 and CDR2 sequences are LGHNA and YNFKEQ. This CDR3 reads CASSQEGTSGNIQYF. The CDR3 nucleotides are TGTGCCAGCAGCCAAGAAGGGACTAGCGGGAACATTCAGTACTTC.

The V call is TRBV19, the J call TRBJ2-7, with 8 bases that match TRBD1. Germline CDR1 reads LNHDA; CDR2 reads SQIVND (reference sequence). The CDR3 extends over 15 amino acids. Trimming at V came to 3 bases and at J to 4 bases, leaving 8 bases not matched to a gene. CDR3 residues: CASSMAGTGLYEQYF. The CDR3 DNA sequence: TGTGCCAGTAGTATGGCCGGGACAGGTCTTTACGAGCAGTACTTC.

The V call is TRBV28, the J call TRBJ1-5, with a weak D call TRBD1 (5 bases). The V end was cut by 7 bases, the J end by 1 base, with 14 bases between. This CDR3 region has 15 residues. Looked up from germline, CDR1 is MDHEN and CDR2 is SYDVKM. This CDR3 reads CASIPPGPSNQPQHF. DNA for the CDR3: TGTGCCAGCATCCCCCCGGGACCGAGCAATCAGCCCCAGCATTTT.

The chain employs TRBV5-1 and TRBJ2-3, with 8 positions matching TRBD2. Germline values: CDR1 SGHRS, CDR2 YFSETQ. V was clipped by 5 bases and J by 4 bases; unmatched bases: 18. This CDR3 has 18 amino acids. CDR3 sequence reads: CASRNGGGLGYYADTQYF. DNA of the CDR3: TGCGCCAGCAGGAATGGTGGGGGACTAGGGTATTACGCAGATACGCAGTATTTT. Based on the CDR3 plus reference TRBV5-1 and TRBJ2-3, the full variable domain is KAGVTQTPRYLIKTRGQQVTLSCSPISGHRSVSWYQQTPGQGLQFLFEYFSETQRNKGNFPGRFSGRQFSNSRSEMNVSTLELGDSALYLCASRNGGGLGYYADTQYFGPGTRLTVL.

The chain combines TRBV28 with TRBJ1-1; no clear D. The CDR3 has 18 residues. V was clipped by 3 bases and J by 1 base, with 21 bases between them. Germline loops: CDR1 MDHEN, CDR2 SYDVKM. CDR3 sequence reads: CASSLSRRKVARNTEAFF. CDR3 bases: TGTGCCAGCAGTTTGAGTCGGCGAAAAGTAGCACGGAACACTGAAGCTTTCTTT.

The CDR3 DNA reads TGTGCCATCAGTGCACGCGGGAGCCAAGAGACCCAGTACTTC. This encodes CAISARGSQETQYF. The chain recombines TRBV10-3 with TRBJ2-5; 7 nucleotides line up with TRBD2. The CDR3 is made up of 14 amino acids. J gave up 1 base and V 4 bases, and 3 bases lay outside the gene matches. CDR1 and CDR2 from the germline V gene are ENHRY and SYGVKD.

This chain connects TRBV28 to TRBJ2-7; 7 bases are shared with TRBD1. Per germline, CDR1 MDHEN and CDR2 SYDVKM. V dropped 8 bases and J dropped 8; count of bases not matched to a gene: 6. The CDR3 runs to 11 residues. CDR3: CASADREQQYF. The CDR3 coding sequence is TGTGCCAGCGCAGACAGGGAACAGCAGTACTTC. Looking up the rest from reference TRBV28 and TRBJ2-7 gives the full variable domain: DVKVTQSSRYLVKRTGEKVFLECVQDMDHENMFWYRQDPGLGLRLIYFSYDVKMKEKGDIPEGYSVSREKKERFSLILESASTNQTSMYLCASADREQQYFGPGTRLTVT.

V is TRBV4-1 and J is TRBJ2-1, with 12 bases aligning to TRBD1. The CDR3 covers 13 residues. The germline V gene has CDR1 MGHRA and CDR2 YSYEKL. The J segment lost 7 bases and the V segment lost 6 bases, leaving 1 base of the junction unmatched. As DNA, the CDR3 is TGCGCCAGCAGGGGACAGGGGGCGAATGAGCAGTTCTTC. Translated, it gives CASRGQGANEQFF.

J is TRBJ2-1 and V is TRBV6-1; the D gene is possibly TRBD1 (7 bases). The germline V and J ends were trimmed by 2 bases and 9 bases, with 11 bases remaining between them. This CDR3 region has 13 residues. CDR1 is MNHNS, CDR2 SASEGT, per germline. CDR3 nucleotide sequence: TGTGCCAGCAGTGAAATCCAGGGGGGTGAGCAGTTCTTC. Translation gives CASSEIQGGEQFF.

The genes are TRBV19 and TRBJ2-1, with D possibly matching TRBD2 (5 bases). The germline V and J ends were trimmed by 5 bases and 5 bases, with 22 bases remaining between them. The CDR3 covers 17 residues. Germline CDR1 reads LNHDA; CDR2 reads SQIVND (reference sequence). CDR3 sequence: CASSVLLRARRDNEQFF. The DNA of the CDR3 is TGTGCCAGTAGTGTACTTCTTAGGGCCCGGCGGGACAATGAGCAGTTCTTC.

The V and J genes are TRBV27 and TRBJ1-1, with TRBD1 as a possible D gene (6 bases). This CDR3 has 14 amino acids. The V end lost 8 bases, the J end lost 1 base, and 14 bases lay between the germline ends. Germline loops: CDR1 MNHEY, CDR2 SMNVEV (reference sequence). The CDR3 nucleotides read TGTGCCAGCCCGGGGGCATCTCCGAACACTGAAGCTTTCTTT. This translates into CASPGASPNTEAFF.